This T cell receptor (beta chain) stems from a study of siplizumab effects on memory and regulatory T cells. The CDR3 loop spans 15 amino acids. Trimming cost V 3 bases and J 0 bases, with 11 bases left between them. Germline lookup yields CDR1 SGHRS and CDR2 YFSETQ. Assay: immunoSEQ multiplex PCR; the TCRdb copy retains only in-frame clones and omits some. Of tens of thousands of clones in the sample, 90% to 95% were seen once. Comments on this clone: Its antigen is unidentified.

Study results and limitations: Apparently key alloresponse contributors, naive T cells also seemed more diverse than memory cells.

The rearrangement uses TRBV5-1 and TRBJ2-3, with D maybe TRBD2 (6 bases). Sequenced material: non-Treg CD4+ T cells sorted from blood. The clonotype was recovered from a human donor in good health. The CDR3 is CASSSSGTSTDTQYF. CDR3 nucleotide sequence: TGCGCCAGCAGCTCATCGGGGACTAGCACAGATACGCAGTATTTT.